The T cell receptor (beta chain) described here comes from a study of T cells in Graves' hyperthyroidism and ophthalmopathy. Clinicians diagnosed patients from clinical symptoms, serum thyroxine and TRAb, thyroid ultrasound and orbital computed tomography. This clonotype was observed many times. What it binds is unknown. The investigators amplified TCR beta CDR3 regions from RNA transcripts. Researchers ran a first-round RT-PCR on the TCR CDR3 using the HTBI primer set. TCRdb recomputed calls from the multiplex PCR reads with MiXCR, one row per CDR3 protein. The profile shows hundreds of thousands of distinct CDR3 sequences, around 16% of them singletons. Study-wide results and caveats: For ophthalmopathy, model prediction preceded onset by a median roughly 6.3 months. In simple terms, a model built on 13 V-J features told ophthalmopathy apart from stable hyperthyroidism.

Germline V gene lookup returns CDR1 MNHNS and CDR2 SASEGT. Unmatched junction bases numbered 8, after V lost 5 bases and J lost 4 bases. CDR3 size: 15 residues. This clonotype was obtained from a young woman with Graves' hyperthyroidism that later progressed to Graves' ophthalmopathy. The sequencing sample was made of blood. The V gene is TRBV6-1, the J gene TRBJ1-1; 9 bases line up with TRBD1. The CDR3 nucleotides are TGTGCCAGCAGTTCTAAAGGGACAGGGTCCACTGAAGCTTTCTTT. This encodes CASSSKGTGSTEAFF.